A selection of T cell receptor beta chains follows, all from one sample in a study of T cell responses to AZD1222 COVID-19 vaccine. Generated by immunoSEQ multiplex PCR, the TCRdb table keeps only in-frame clones and is missing some. The table includes about 15,000 clones, about 87% detected once. Sequencing used peripheral blood, obtained 28 days after the second AZD1222 dose. The receptor source for this set is an adult who received the AZD1222 COVID-19 vaccine. Each CDR3 is given with its conserved first and last residue. A D gene is named only where the DNA matches it firmly.

V	D	J	CDR3
TRBV18	TRBD1	TRBJ2-5	CASSRGQGQETQYF
TRBV30	.	TRBJ2-3	CAWGGHNSVIRALGTDTQYF
TRBV4-1	TRBD2	TRBJ2-1	CASSQDQVAGAGSMDEQFF
TRBV27	TRBD1	TRBJ2-7	CASRDSAYYEQYF
TRBV2	TRBD2	TRBJ2-5	CASSPGLQETQYF
TRBV4-3	.	TRBJ2-4	CASSQDLAADIQYF
TRBV24-1	.	TRBJ1-5	CATSSGRGQPQHF
TRBV11-1	TRBD1	TRBJ1-6	CASRPDRGDNSPLHF
TRBV28	TRBD1	TRBJ1-2	CASSDRQGDGYGYTF
TRBV7-6	.	TRBJ1-3	CASSPQPGGNTIYF
TRBV15	.	TRBJ2-5	CATSRDAGQETQYF
TRBV6-1	.	TRBJ1-2	CASTSTGGAYGYTF
TRBV7-9	.	TRBJ1-1	CASSFPPPRPAEAFF
TRBV24-1	.	TRBJ2-5	CATGGPQETQYF
TRBV28	.	TRBJ1-3	CASSLRNSGNTIYF
TRBV3-1/TRBV3-2	.	TRBJ2-1	CASSQGQGGFNEQFF
TRBV7-2	TRBD1	TRBJ2-1	CASSLDGTGSMDEQFF
TRBV19	.	TRBJ2-7	CASSSRDTYEQYF
TRBV6-6	.	TRBJ1-2	CASSPQADPYTF
TRBV19	.	TRBJ2-7	CASSSEYEQYF
TRBV30	.	TRBJ1-2	CAWSVQTGANGYTF
TRBV6-2/TRBV6-3	TRBD2	TRBJ2-7	CASSYLSSGGATYEQYF
TRBV12-3/TRBV12-4	.	TRBJ2-1	CASSMYVEQFF
TRBV5-1	.	TRBJ1-5	CASSLVGGNQPQHF
TRBV5-1	TRBD1	TRBJ1-4	CASSLVGTGRGEEKLFF
TRBV3-1/TRBV3-2	TRBD2	TRBJ2-1	CASSQNPRTSGYNEQFF
TRBV25-1	.	TRBJ2-1	CASSESPAPSYNEQFF
TRBV29-1	TRBD1	TRBJ1-4	CSAQTGANEKLFF